This T cell receptor (beta chain) was identified during a study of blood T cells in healthy people across ages. Study-level results: Underestimates were what the diversity estimates from one million T cells were considered to be. Higher diversity and more naive CD4+ cells were features of long-lived donors, compared to aged donors.

As regards this clonotype: As yet, its antigen is unknown.

The length of the CDR3 is 14 residues. In germline, CDR1 is MNHNS, CDR2 SASEGT. The V gene lost 7 bases and the J gene lost 2 bases, with 13 bases spanning the gap. Primers used in a second PCR of roughly 7 to 12 cycles were a sample-barcoded 5' primer and a J-beta primer mix. Via MiXCR, TCRdb re-called the 5' RACE reads, giving one row per CDR3 protein. This table has approximately 1.5 million distinct CDR3 sequences, almost 35% appearing once. This rearrangement joins TRBV6-1 to TRBJ2-3; D unresolved. The receptor was derived from a woman under 40 in good health. Material for sequencing was blood. The CDR3 sequence: CASTYVSPTDTQYF. The CDR3 nucleotides read TGTGCCAGCACCTATGTATCCCCCACAGATACGCAGTATTTT.